This T cell receptor beta chain came from a study of neurological immune-mediated disorders. This clonotype came up many times. Its specificity is unknown. CDR1 is SGHVS, CDR2 FNYEAQ, per germline. The CDR3 runs 14 residues. Trimming shortened V by 5 bases and J by 6 bases, and 11 bases separated the two germline ends. Overall study results and limits: None of the CDR3 amino acid sequences found in expanded clones was shared across subjects. This suggests that the TCR-beta repertoires were private in all groups. Patients with HTLV-1-associated myelopathy had the highest level of TCR clonal expansion, whereas patients with multiple sclerosis had the lowest level, falling beneath the level found in healthy controls. The multiple sclerosis repertoire cluster was not associated with any clinical or MRI feature, with the authors stating that larger cohorts are needed.

TCRdb fed the 5' RACE reads into MiXCR, producing one record per CDR3 protein. Altogether around 66,000 distinct CDR3 sequences are present, less than 5.5% being singletons, with the ten largest covering roughly 2.8%. The rearrangement joins TRBV7-6 to TRBJ1-6; D possibly corresponds to TRBD1 (6 bases). Sequencing was done on a sample of PBMCs. This receptor was taken from a woman in her twenties or thirties with multiple sclerosis. Here the CDR3 DNA reads TGTGCCAGCAGCCCAACGGACAGTAATTCACCCCTCCACTTT. Translation: CASSPTDSNSPLHF.